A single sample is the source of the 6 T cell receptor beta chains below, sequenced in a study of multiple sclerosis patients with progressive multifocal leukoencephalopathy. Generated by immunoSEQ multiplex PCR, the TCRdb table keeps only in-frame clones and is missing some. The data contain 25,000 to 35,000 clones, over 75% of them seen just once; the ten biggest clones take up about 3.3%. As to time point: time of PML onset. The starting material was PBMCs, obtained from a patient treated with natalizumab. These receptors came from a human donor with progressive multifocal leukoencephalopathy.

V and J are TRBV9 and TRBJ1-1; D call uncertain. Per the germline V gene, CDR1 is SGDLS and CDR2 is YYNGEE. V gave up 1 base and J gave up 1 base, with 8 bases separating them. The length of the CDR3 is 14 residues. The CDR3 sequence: CASSVRPSNTEAFF. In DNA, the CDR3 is TGTGCCAGCAGCGTACGGCCCTCGAACACTGAAGCTTTCTTT. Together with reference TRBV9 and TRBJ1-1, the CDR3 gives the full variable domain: DSGVTQTPKHLITATGQRVTLRCSPRSGDLSVYWYQQSLDQGLQFLIQYYNGEERAKGNILERFSAQQFPDLHSELNLSSLELGDSALYFCASSVRPSNTEAFFGQGTRLTVV.

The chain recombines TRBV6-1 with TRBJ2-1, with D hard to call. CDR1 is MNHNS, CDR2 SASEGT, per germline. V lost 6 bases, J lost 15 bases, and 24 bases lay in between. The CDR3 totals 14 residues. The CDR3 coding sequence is TGTGCCAGCAGAGAAACCTCGTTCGGCATTATCGGGTTCTTC. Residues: CASRETSFGIIGFF.

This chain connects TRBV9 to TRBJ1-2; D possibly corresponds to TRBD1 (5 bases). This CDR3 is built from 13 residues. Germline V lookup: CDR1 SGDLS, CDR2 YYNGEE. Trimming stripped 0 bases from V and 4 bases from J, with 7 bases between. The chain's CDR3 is CASSVVGGYGYTF. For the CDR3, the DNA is TGTGCCAGCAGCGTAGTGGGGGGCTATGGCTACACCTTC.

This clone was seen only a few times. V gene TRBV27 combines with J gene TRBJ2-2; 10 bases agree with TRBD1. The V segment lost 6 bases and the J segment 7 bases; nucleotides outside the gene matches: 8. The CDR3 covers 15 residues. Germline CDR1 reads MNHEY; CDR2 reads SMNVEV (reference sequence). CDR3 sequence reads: CASSLRQGAFGELFF. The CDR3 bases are TGTGCCAGCAGCCTTAGACAGGGGGCTTTCGGGGAGCTGTTTTTT.

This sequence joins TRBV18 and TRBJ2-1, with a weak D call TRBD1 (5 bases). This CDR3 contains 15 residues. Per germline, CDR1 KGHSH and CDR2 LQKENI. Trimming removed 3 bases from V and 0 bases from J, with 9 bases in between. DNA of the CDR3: TGTGCCAGCTCACCGGGGCCCAGCTCCTACAATGAGCAGTTCTTC. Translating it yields CASSPGPSSYNEQFF.

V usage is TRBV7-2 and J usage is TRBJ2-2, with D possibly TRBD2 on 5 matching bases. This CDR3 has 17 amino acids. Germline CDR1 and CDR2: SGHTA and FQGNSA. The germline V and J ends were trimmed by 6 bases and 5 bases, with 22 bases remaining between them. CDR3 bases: TGTGCCAGCAGTCAGACGGGTGGGCTAGCAGATACCGGGGAGCTGTTTTTT. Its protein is CASSQTGGLADTGELFF.